A single sample is the source of the 9 T cell receptor beta chains below, sequenced in a study of control samples from healthy donors and cancer patients. Assay: immunoSEQ multiplex PCR; the TCRdb copy retains only in-frame clones and omits some. The repertoire holds roughly 200,000 clones, with roughly 94% as singletons. The sample comprised blood. Receptor source: a man in his fifties or sixties in good health.

The J gene is TRBJ1-3, the V gene TRBV7-7; D possibly corresponds to TRBD1 (5 bases). The CDR3 runs to 15 residues. Germline V CDR1 and CDR2: SSHAT, FNYEAQ (reference sequence). V lost 1 base and J 2 bases, leaving 9 bases between the germline ends. The CDR3, as DNA: TGTGCCAGCAGCTTAGAAGCCAGGGCTGGAAACACCATATATTTT. This encodes CASSLEARAGNTIYF.

CDR3: CASSETWTGGVGANVLTF. In nucleotides, the CDR3 is TGTGCCAGCAGTGAAACCTGGACAGGGGGCGTAGGGGCCAACGTCCTGACTTTC. The chain is built from TRBV6-1 and TRBJ2-6, with TRBD1 matching over 11 bases. The CDR3 is 18 amino acids. Germline V CDR1 and CDR2: MNHNS, SASEGT. The ends lost 2 bases at V and 4 bases at J; junction bases unmatched: 7.

With regard to this clone: One end of the junction fails to match germline, which may point to a read error. The rearrangement uses TRBV5-5 and TRBJ1-1; D gene ambiguous. Germline V lookup: CDR1 SGHKS, CDR2 YYEKEE (reference sequence). This CDR3 contains 16 residues. CDR3 loop: CANSLIALGSGAEAFF. The CDR3 nucleotides read TGTGCCAACAGCTTGATAGCCCTGGGATCTGGGGCTGAAGCTTTCTTT. Drawing the rest from reference TRBV5-5 and TRBJ1-1, the complete variable domain is DAGVTQSPTHLIKTRGQQVTLRCSPISGHKSVSWYQQVLGQGPQFIFQYYEKEERGRGNFPDRFSARQFPNYSSELNVNALLLGDSALYLCANSLIALGSGAEAFFGQGTRLTVV.

The chain employs TRBV2 and TRBJ2-1, with 13 bases identical to TRBD2. This CDR3 is 15 amino acids long. The junction had 11 bases not matched to a gene; V was cut back by 9 bases and J by 9 bases. The germline gives CDR1 SNHLY, CDR2 FYNNEI. Here the CDR3 reads CARNPGLAGPSEQFF. CDR3 coding DNA: TGTGCCAGAAACCCGGGACTAGCGGGACCAAGTGAGCAGTTCTTC. Drawing the rest from reference TRBV2 and TRBJ2-1, the complete variable domain is EPEVTQTPSHQVTQMGQEVILRCVPISNHLYFYWYRQILGQKVEFLVSFYNNEISEKSEIFDDQFSVERPDGSNFTLKIRSTKLEDSAMYFCARNPGLAGPSEQFFGPGTRLTVL.

This sequence joins TRBV11-2 and TRBJ1-1, with D possibly matching TRBD1 (5 bases). In germline, CDR1 is SGHAT, CDR2 FQNNGV. This CDR3 is built from 16 residues. V lost 6 bases, J lost 11 bases, and 28 bases lay in between. CDR3 region: CASSRLGGPTGGVAFF. The CDR3 DNA follows: TGTGCCAGCAGTAGACTTGGGGGTCCAACCGGCGGGGTGGCTTTCTTT.

The chain is built from TRBV2 and TRBJ2-3, with D uncertain. V was shortened by 2 bases and J by 0 bases, with 12 bases between the two germline ends. There are 16 residues in the CDR3. Germline loops: CDR1 SNHLY, CDR2 FYNNEI. The CDR3 DNA is TGTGCCAGCAGTGAACCCTACTATCCTAGCACAGATACGCAGTATTTT. Its protein is CASSEPYYPSTDTQYF.

The CDR3 DNA is TGTGCCAGCAGCTCCCCAGGGGGCGAGCAGTACGTC. It is translated as CASSSPGGEQYV. The V gene is TRBV11-2, the J gene TRBJ2-7; 7 bases align to TRBD1. The trim removed 4 bases at V and 6 bases at J, leaving 3 bases unmatched. The CDR3 has 12 amino acids. Per the germline V gene, CDR1 is SGHAT and CDR2 is FQNNGV.

The chain uses TRBV5-5 and TRBJ2-7; 10 bases match TRBD2. The V segment lost 1 base and the J segment 7 bases; nucleotides outside the gene matches: 2. Germline CDR1 reads SGHKS; CDR2 reads YYEKEE (reference sequence). CDR3 length: 13 amino acids. The CDR3 DNA is TGTGCCAGCAGCTTGCTAGCGGGGGTTGAGCAGTACGTC. This encodes CASSLLAGVEQYV.

This chain uses TRBV19 with TRBJ1-1; TRBD1 matches 7 bases. Losses at the gene ends were 5 bases for V and 1 base for J; bases not matched to a gene: 7. The CDR3 sequence is 15 residues long. Germline loops: CDR1 LNHDA, CDR2 SQIVND (reference sequence). The CDR3: CASSLRQGRNTEAFF. For the CDR3, the DNA is TGTGCCAGTAGTCTCCGACAGGGTCGGAACACTGAAGCTTTCTTT.